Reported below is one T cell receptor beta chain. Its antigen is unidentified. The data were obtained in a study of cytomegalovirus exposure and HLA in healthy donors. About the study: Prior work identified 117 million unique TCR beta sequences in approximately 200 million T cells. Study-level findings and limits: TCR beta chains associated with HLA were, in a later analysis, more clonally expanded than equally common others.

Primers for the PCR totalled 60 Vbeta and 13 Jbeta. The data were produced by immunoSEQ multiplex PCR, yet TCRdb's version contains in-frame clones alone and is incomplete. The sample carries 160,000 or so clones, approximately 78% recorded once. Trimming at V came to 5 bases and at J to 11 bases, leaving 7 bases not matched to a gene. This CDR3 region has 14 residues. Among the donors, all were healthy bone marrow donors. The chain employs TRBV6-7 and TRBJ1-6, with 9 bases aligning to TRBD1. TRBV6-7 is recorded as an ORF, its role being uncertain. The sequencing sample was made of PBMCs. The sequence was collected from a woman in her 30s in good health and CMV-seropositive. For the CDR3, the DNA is TGTGCCAGCAGTGACAGGGGGGAAAGGGCACCCCTCCACTTT. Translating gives CASSDRGERAPLHF.